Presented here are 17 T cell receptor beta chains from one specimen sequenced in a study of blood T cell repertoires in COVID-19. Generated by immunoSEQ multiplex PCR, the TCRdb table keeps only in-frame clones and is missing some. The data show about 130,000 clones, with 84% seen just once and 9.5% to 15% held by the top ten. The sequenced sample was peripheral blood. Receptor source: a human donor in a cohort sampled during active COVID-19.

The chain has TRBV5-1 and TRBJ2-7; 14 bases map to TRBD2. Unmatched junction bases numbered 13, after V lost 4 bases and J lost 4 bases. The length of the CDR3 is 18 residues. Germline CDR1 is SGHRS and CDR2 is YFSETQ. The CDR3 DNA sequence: TGCGCCAGCAGCGCAGGGACTAGCGGGGGCCGGATTCCATACGAGCAGTACTTC. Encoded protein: CASSAGTSGGRIPYEQYF.

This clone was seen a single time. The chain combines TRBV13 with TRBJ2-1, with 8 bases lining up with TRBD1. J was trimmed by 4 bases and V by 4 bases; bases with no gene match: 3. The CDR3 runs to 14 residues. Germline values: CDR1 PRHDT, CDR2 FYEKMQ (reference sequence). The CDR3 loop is CASSSTGVYNEQFF. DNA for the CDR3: TGTGCCAGCAGCTCGACAGGGGTGTACAATGAGCAGTTCTTC.

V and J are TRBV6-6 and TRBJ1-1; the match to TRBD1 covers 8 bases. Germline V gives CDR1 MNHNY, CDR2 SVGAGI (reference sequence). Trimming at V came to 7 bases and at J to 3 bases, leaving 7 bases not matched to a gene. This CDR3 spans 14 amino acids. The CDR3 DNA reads TGTGCCAGCACCGGAACAGGGGGGTACACTGAAGCTTTCTTT. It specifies CASTGTGGYTEAFF.

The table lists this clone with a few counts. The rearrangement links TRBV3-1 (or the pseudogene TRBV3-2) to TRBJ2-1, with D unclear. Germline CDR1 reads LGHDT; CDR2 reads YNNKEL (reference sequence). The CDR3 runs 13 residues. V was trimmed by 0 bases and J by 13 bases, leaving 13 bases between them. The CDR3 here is CASSQDLAGPQFF. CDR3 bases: TGTGCCAGCAGCCAAGATTTGGCTGGCCCTCAGTTCTTC.

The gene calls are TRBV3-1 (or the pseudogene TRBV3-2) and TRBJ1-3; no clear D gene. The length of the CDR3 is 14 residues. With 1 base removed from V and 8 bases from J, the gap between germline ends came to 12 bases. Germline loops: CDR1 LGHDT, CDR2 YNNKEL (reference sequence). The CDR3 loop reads CASSQGASGDTIYF. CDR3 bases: TGTGCCAGCAGCCAAGGCGCGAGCGGGGACACCATATATTTT.

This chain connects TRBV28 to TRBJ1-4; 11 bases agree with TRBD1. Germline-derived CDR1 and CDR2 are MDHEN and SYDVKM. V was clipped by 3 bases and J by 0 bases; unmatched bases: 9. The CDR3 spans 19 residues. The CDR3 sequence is CASSLPGQGGVATNEKLFF. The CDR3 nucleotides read TGTGCCAGCAGTTTGCCGGGACAGGGGGGGGTTGCAACTAATGAAAAACTGTTTTTT.

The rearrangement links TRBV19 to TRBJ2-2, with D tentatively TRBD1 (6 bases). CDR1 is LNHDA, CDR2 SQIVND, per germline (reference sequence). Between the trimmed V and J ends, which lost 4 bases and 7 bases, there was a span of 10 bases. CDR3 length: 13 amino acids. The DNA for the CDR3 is TGTGCCAGTAGTAACCTACAGGGCGGGGAGCTGTTTTTT. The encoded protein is CASSNLQGGELFF.

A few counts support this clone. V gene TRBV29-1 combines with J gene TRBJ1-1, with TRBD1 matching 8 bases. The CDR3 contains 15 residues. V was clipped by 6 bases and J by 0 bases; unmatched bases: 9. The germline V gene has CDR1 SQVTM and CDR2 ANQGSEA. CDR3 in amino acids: CSVVQGGFMNTEAFF. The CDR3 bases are TGCAGCGTAGTACAGGGGGGGTTCATGAACACTGAAGCTTTCTTT.

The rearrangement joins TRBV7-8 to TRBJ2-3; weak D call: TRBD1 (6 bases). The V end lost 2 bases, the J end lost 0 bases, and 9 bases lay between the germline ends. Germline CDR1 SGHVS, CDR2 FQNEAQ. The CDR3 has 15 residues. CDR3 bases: TGTGCCAGCAGCTTAAAGCAGGGGAGCACAGATACGCAGTATTTT. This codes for CASSLKQGSTDTQYF.

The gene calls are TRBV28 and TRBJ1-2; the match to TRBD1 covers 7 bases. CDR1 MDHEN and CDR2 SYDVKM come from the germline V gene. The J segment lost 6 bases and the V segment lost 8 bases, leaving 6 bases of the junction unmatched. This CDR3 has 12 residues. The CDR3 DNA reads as TGTGCCAGCCTACAGGGGTCCCATGGCTACACCTTC. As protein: CASLQGSHGYTF.

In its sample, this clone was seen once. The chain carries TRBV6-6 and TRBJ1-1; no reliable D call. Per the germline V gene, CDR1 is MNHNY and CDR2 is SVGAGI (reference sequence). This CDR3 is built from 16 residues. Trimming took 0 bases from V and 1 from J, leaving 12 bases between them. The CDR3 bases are TGTGCCAGCAGTTACTCCAACACCGATGCGAACACTGAAGCTTTCTTT. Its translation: CASSYSNTDANTEAFF.

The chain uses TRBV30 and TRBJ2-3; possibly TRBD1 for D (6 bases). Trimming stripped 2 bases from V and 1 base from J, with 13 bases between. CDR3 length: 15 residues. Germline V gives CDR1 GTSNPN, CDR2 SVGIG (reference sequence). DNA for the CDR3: TGTGCCTGGAGTCCACTAGGGGGAGGCACAGATACGCAGTATTTT. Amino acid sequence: CAWSPLGGGTDTQYF.

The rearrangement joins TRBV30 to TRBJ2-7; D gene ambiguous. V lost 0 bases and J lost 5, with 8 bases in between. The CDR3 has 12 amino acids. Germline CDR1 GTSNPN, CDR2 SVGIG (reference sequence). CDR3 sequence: CAWSVFEDEQYF. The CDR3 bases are TGTGCCTGGAGTGTCTTTGAGGACGAGCAGTACTTC.

The DNA for the CDR3 is TGTGCCAGCAGCCGGGACAGCTTGAACACTGAAGCTTTCTTT. Its protein product is CASSRDSLNTEAFF. The V and J genes are TRBV5-5 and TRBJ1-1; 7 nucleotides line up with TRBD1. The CDR3 is made up of 14 amino acids. CDR1 and CDR2 (germline): SGHKS, YYEKEE (reference sequence). The J segment lost 0 bases and the V segment lost 4 bases, leaving 3 bases of the junction unmatched.

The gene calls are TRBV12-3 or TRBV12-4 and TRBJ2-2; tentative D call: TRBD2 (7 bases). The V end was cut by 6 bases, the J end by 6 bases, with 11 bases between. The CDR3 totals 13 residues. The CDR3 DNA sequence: TGTGCCAGCAGCGCGGGGGCGCCCGGGGAGCTGTTTTTT. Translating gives CASSAGAPGELFF.

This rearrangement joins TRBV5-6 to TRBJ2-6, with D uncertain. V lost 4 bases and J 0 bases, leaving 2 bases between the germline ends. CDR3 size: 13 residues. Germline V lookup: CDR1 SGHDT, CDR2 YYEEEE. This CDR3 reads CASSRSGANVLTF. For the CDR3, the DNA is TGTGCCAGCAGCCGCTCTGGGGCCAACGTCCTGACTTTC.

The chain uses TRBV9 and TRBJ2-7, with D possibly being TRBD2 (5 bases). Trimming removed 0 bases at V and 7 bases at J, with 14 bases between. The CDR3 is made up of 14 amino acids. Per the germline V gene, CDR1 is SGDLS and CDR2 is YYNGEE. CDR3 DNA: TGTGCCAGCAGCGTAGTGGGGTCCTCGGGAGAGCAGTACTTC. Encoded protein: CASSVVGSSGEQYF. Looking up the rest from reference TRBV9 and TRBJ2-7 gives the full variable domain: DSGVTQTPKHLITATGQRVTLRCSPRSGDLSVYWYQQSLDQGLQFLIQYYNGEERAKGNILERFSAQQFPDLHSELNLSSLELGDSALYFCASSVVGSSGEQYFGPGTRLTVT.